These 21 T cell receptor beta chains were sequenced from one sample in a study of graft-versus-host responses after intestinal transplantation. Method: immunoSEQ multiplex PCR; TCRdb's copy keeps in-frame clones and lacks some. The data hold approximately 70,000 clones, with roughly 90% observed a single time. Sequencing was performed on bone marrow, taken nearly 750 days after intestinal transplantation. The receptor source for this set is a human patient who received an intestinal transplant, so some T cells may come from the graft donor.

This clone was picked up one time. The genes are TRBV25-1 and TRBJ2-3; TRBD2 is a possible D gene (6 bases). CDR3 length equals 14 residues. Trimming pared 4 bases from V and 4 bases from J, leaving 12 bases between. Germline V lookup: CDR1 MGHDK, CDR2 SYGVNS. The DNA for the CDR3 is TGTGCCAGCAGTGTAAAACGGGAGTCAGATACGCAGTATTTT. It yields the protein CASSVKRESDTQYF.

The V and J genes are TRBV10-3 and TRBJ2-1; 7 bases match TRBD2. The J segment lost 5 bases and the V segment lost 1 base, leaving 5 bases of the junction unmatched. The CDR3 runs to 15 residues. CDR1 is ENHRY, CDR2 SYGVKD, per germline. Here the CDR3 reads CAISELLAGDNEQFF. DNA of the CDR3: TGTGCCATCAGTGAGTTGCTCGCGGGGGACAATGAGCAGTTCTTC.

The genes are TRBV7-3 and TRBJ2-2, with 9 positions matching TRBD2. The CDR3 spans 16 residues. Per germline, CDR1 SGHTA and CDR2 FQGTGA. J gave up 3 bases and V 5 bases, and 7 bases lay outside the gene matches. The CDR3 nucleotides are TGTGCCAGCAGCCTCCGGACTAGCGCCGACACCGGGGAGCTGTTTTTT. As protein: CASSLRTSADTGELFF. Based on the CDR3 plus reference TRBV7-3 and TRBJ2-2, the full variable domain is GAGVSQTPSNKVTEKGKYVELRCDPISGHTALYWYRQSLGQGPEFLIYFQGTGAADDSGLPNDRFFAVRPEGSVSTLKIQRTERGDSAVYLCASSLRTSADTGELFFGEGSRLTVL.

The rearrangement links TRBV6-5 to TRBJ2-3; tentatively, D is TRBD1 or TRBD2 (5 bases each). Trimming removed 6 bases from V and 2 bases from J, with 15 bases in between. The germline V gene encodes CDR1 MNHEY and CDR2 SVGAGI. This CDR3 is built from 15 residues. The CDR3 is CASRTGPGATDTQYF. The DNA of the CDR3 is TGTGCCAGCAGAACCGGGCCCGGGGCCACAGATACGCAGTATTTT.

This clone is a singleton in its sample. V and J are TRBV2 and TRBJ2-5, with a possible D match to TRBD1 (5 bases). Germline-derived CDR1 and CDR2 are SNHLY and FYNNEI. This CDR3 is 15 amino acids long. V shed 7 bases and J shed 5 bases, with 20 bases lying between them. The CDR3 nucleotides are TGTGCCAGCACCCCTCCTCGACAGATCACGGAGACCCAGTACTTC. Translated, it gives CASTPPRQITETQYF.

The chain is built from TRBV5-1 and TRBJ1-3; TRBD1 agrees at 9 bases. CDR1 SGHRS and CDR2 YFSETQ come from the germline V gene. The CDR3 extends over 15 amino acids. With 2 bases clipped from V and 4 bases from J, the junction kept 4 bases outside the gene matches. The CDR3 loop is CASSFTGTGGNTIYF. The CDR3 DNA reads as TGCGCCAGCAGCTTTACCGGGACAGGGGGAAACACCATATATTTT.

CDR3 sequence reads: CSGSDYGVGDTQYF. The CDR3 DNA follows: TGCAGCGGTTCGGACTATGGGGTAGGAGATACGCAGTATTTT. V and J are TRBV29-1 and TRBJ2-3, with D possibly being TRBD2 (6 bases). Germline CDR1 is SQVTM and CDR2 is ANQGSEA. Trimming stripped 7 bases from V and 5 bases from J, with 19 bases between. This CDR3 contains 14 residues.

The CDR3 nucleotides are TGTGCCAGCAGCTTAGCCCTAGGGGGAGGCGGCGAGCAGTACTTC. Amino acids: CASSLALGGGGEQYF. The chain links TRBV13 to TRBJ2-7, with D perhaps given as TRBD1 or TRBD2 (6 bases each). V lost 1 base and J lost 6, with 16 bases in between. Per the germline V gene, CDR1 is PRHDT and CDR2 is FYEKMQ (reference sequence). The CDR3 is made up of 15 amino acids.

The chain links TRBV7-2 to TRBJ2-1; D not certain. CDR3 length: 15 residues. The ends were cut back, 1 base at V and 3 bases at J, with 10 bases in the middle. Germline lookup yields CDR1 SGHTA and CDR2 FQGNSA. CDR3 in amino acids: CASSLGLPIYNEQFF. As DNA, the CDR3 is TGTGCCAGCAGCTTAGGACTTCCCATCTACAATGAGCAGTTCTTC. Full variable domain (outside the CDR3, taken from reference TRBV7-2 and TRBJ2-1): GAGVSQSPSNKVTEKGKDVELRCDPISGHTALYWYRQSLGQGLEFLIYFQGNSAPDKSGLPSDRFSAERTGGSVSTLTIQRTQQEDSAVYLCASSLGLPIYNEQFFGPGTRLTVL.

This chain connects TRBV5-4 to TRBJ2-1; tentative D call: TRBD2 (6 bases). The CDR3 spans 14 residues. The ends were cut back, 7 bases at V and 0 bases at J, with 11 bases in the middle. Germline V gene sequence: CDR1 SGHNT, CDR2 YYREEE (reference sequence). CDR3 bases: TGTGCCAGCTCGCGGGGAAGCTCCTACAATGAGCAGTTCTTC. The encoded protein is CASSRGSSYNEQFF.

The DNA for the CDR3 is TGTGCCAGCTCGGGAGGGGTGGACAGGGGGCCGATCGGGGAGCTGTTTTTT. It encodes CASSGGVDRGPIGELFF. The rearrangement uses TRBV2 and TRBJ2-2; 11 bases agree with TRBD1. V shed 8 bases and J 7 bases; nucleotides not matched to a gene: 15. This CDR3 is 17 amino acids long. CDR1 and CDR2 (germline): SNHLY, FYNNEI. The complete variable domain, with remaining parts taken from reference TRBV2 and TRBJ2-2, reads EPEVTQTPSHQVTQMGQEVILRCVPISNHLYFYWYRQILGQKVEFLVSFYNNEISEKSEIFDDQFSVERPDGSNFTLKIRSTKLEDSAMYFCASSGGVDRGPIGELFFGEGSRLTVL.

This sequence joins TRBV14 and TRBJ1-1; no clear D. The CDR3 has 13 residues. V was trimmed by 1 base and J by 0 bases, leaving 3 bases between them. Germline CDR1 reads SGHDN; CDR2 reads FVKESK. The CDR3 spells CASSQGVNTEAFF. DNA for the CDR3: TGTGCCAGCAGCCAAGGGGTGAACACTGAAGCTTTCTTT.

This CDR3 is CASSEGRGGKYGYTF. The CDR3 nucleotides are TGTGCCAGCAGTGAAGGCAGGGGAGGAAAATATGGCTACACCTTC. The chain recombines TRBV25-1 with TRBJ1-2, with a weak D call TRBD1 (6 bases). The germline V and J ends were trimmed by 2 bases and 5 bases, with 15 bases remaining between them. The CDR3 sequence is 15 residues long. Germline V CDR1 and CDR2: MGHDK, SYGVNS.

This sequence joins TRBV2 and TRBJ1-2; a weak D match, TRBD1 (5 bases). Germline loops: CDR1 SNHLY, CDR2 FYNNEI. The CDR3 covers 13 residues. Trimming pared 4 bases from V and 2 bases from J, leaving 8 bases between. The CDR3 loop reads CASSGQTNYGYTF. The CDR3 region has the DNA TGTGCCAGCAGTGGACAGACGAACTATGGCTACACCTTC.

The V and J genes are TRBV7-9 and TRBJ1-2; D is unresolved. Germline assignment: CDR1 SEHNR and CDR2 FQNEAQ (reference sequence). V was trimmed by 8 bases and J by 6 bases, leaving 10 bases between them. CDR3 size: 11 residues. Here the CDR3 reads CASGEQDGYTF. DNA for the CDR3: TGTGCCAGCGGGGAGCAGGATGGCTACACCTTC.

The DNA for the CDR3 is TGTGCCAGCAGTTACTCGGTCTCAGGGGCAAGGAACGAGCAGTACTTC. Translation: CASSYSVSGARNEQYF. The chain recombines TRBV6-5 with TRBJ2-7; a possible D gene is TRBD1 (6 bases). This CDR3 comprises 16 residues. The V gene lost 0 bases and the J gene lost 5 bases, with 17 bases spanning the gap. CDR1 and CDR2 from the germline V gene are MNHEY and SVGAGI.

The V and J genes are TRBV30 and TRBJ1-1, with D unclear. With 2 bases removed from V and 6 bases from J, the gap between germline ends came to 19 bases. This CDR3 is built from 15 residues. The germline V gene has CDR1 GTSNPN and CDR2 SVGIG (reference sequence). The CDR3 region is CAWSSTSESPAEAFF. CDR3 DNA: TGTGCCTGGAGTTCCACCTCAGAGAGCCCAGCTGAAGCTTTCTTT.

The chain recombines TRBV7-9 with TRBJ2-3; 9 bases fit TRBD2. CDR3 length: 17 residues. The V and J ends lost 1 base and 3 bases, in that order; junction bases with no gene match: 8. The germline gives CDR1 SEHNR, CDR2 FQNEAQ (reference sequence). This CDR3 is CASSLVEGLAYTDTQYF. CDR3 DNA: TGTGCCAGCAGCTTAGTCGAGGGACTAGCCTATACAGATACGCAGTATTTT.

As to this clone: The same CDR3 can be traced to other DNA sequences in this sample. The J gene is TRBJ2-3, the V gene TRBV6-5, with D unresolved. This CDR3 is 13 amino acids long. Trimming removed 6 bases from V and 0 bases from J, with 7 bases in between. Germline V CDR1 and CDR2: MNHEY, SVGAGI. The CDR3 loop is CASRDPSTDTQYF. CDR3 DNA sequence: TGTGCCAGCAGAGACCCTAGCACAGATACGCAGTATTTT.

The J gene is TRBJ2-5, the V gene TRBV5-5, with TRBD1 matching over 9 bases. This CDR3 has 13 amino acids. The germline V gene encodes CDR1 SGHKS and CDR2 YYEKEE (reference sequence). The V segment lost 6 bases and the J segment 4 bases; nucleotides outside the gene matches: 4. CDR3 nucleotides: TGTGCCAGCACCACAGGGGGCGGAGAGACCCAGTACTTC. This translates into CASTTGGGETQYF.

The CDR3 loop is CASSSSFSGGSYNEQFF. In DNA form, the CDR3 reads TGCGCCAGCAGCTCTTCTTTTAGCGGGGGATCCTACAATGAGCAGTTCTTC. The chain links TRBV5-1 to TRBJ2-1; 9 nucleotides line up with TRBD2. This CDR3 has 17 residues. The V and J ends lost 3 bases and 1 base, in that order; junction bases with no gene match: 8. The germline V gene encodes CDR1 SGHRS and CDR2 YFSETQ.